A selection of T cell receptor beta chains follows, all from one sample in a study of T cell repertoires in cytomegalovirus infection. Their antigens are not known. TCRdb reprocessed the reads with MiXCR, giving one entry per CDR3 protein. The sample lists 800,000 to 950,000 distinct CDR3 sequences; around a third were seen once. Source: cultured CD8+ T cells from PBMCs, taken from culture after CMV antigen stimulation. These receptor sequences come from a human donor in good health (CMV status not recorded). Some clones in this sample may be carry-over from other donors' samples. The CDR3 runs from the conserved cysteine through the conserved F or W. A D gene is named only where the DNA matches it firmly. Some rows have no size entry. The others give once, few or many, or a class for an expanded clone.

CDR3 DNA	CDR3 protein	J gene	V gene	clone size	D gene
TGCGCCAGCAGCTTCCTGGAGCCCCGGGGTGGAGAGACCCAGTACTTC	CASSFLEPRGGETQYF	TRBJ2-5	TRBV5-1	NA	NA
TGCGCCAGCAGCCAAGTAGGGACAGGGAGAGAGCAGTACTTC	CASSQVGTGREQYF	TRBJ2-7	TRBV4-1	few	TRBD1
TGTGCCAGCAGCCTACTAGGGTCAGAACGAAAGGTTGAGACCCAGTACTTC	CASSLLGSERKVETQYF	TRBJ2-5	TRBV11-2	NA	NA
TGCAGTGCTAGAGGACTAAGTGGGGGGCAAGAGACCCAGTACTTC	CSARGLSGGQETQYF	TRBJ2-5	TRBV20-1	NA	NA
TGTGCCAGCAGTTACTCAACAGGGGGAAAAACCGGGGAGCTGTTTTTT	CASSYSTGGKTGELFF	TRBJ2-2	TRBV6-5	many	TRBD1
TGCGCCAGCAGCCAAGATGGGGCCCTAAACACTGAAGCTTTCTTT	CASSQDGALNTEAFF	TRBJ1-1	TRBV4-1	NA	NA
TGCAGCGTTGAAGAGGGGGGGGGAGCCAAGGGTTACTATGGCTACACCTTC	CSVEEGGGAKGYYGYTF	TRBJ1-2	TRBV29-1	many	NA
TGCGCCAGCAGCGTACGGGACTGGTGGGAGACCCAGTACTTC	CASSVRDWWETQYF	TRBJ2-5	TRBV5-1	once	NA
TGTGCCAACAGCTTTGGCGGGGGGAGAGAGACCCAGTACTTC	CANSFGGGRETQYF	TRBJ2-5	TRBV7-2	NA	TRBD2
TGTGCCAGCAGTAGATCAGTGAACACTGAAGCTTTCTTT	CASSRSVNTEAFF	TRBJ1-1	TRBV27	few	NA
TGTGCCAGCAGCTTAGGTGGCAGGAATTACGAGCAGTACTTC	CASSLGGRNYEQYF	TRBJ2-7	TRBV7-9	few	NA
TGTGCCAGCAGCTTAAGCCCCCCCAACAGGGAGTGGCATGGCTACACCTTC	CASSLSPPNREWHGYTF	TRBJ1-2	TRBV7-3	few	NA
TGTGCCAGCTACTCATTGGGAGTAGCGGGGGATCAAGAGACCCAGTACTTC	CASYSLGVAGDQETQYF	TRBJ2-5	TRBV6-1	once	TRBD2
TGTGCCAGCAGCGCCCCCGACAGGGCCAACACTGAAGCTTTCTTT	CASSAPDRANTEAFF	TRBJ1-1	TRBV7-2	NA	TRBD1
TGTGCCAGCAGATTAGATGGGACTTACTCGCCGGACAATGAGCAGTTCTTC	CASRLDGTYSPDNEQFF	TRBJ2-1	TRBV7-9	few	NA
TGCGCCAGCAGCTTGGATGTGGACAACCCCCTTTACGAGCAGTACTTC	CASSLDVDNPLYEQYF	TRBJ2-7	TRBV5-1	few	NA
TGTGCCAGCAGCTGGACACAGCAAGAGACCCAGTACTTC	CASSWTQQETQYF	TRBJ2-5	TRBV27	NA	NA
TGCGCCAGCAGCCAAGATGGACTAGCGGGGGCCGGCACCGGGGAGCTGTTTTTT	CASSQDGLAGAGTGELFF	TRBJ2-2	TRBV4-3	NA	TRBD2
TGTGCCAGCAGCGGCAGGGGTTCGGGCACTGAAGCTTTCTTT	CASSGRGSGTEAFF	TRBJ1-1	TRBV7-9	few	NA
TGTGTCAGCAGTGCGGGACTAGCTGCCCTTGTAGATGAGCAGTTCTTC	CVSSAGLAALVDEQFF	TRBJ2-1	TRBV6-6	NA	TRBD2
TGTGCCAGCAGTTTACCGCGGACAGCCCCGACACGACTGGGGTTGACCCAGTACTTC	CASSLPRTAPTRLGLTQYF	TRBJ2-5	TRBV28	many	NA
TGTGCCAGCAGTGGGGGGAGCACGTGGACTGAAGCTTTCTTT	CASSGGSTWTEAFF	TRBJ1-1	TRBV11-2	NA	NA
TGCGCCAGCAGCCAAGATCAGGTTGCCCGACCCACCGGGGAGCTGTTTTTT	CASSQDQVARPTGELFF	TRBJ2-2	TRBV4-1	few	NA
TGTGCCAGCGCCCAATGGGCCACCGGGGAGCTGTTTTTT	CASAQWATGELFF	TRBJ2-2	TRBV6-5	few	NA
TGTGCCAGCAGCTTAGCGGGGGAATGGGGGGATCAGTTCTTC	CASSLAGEWGDQFF	TRBJ2-1	TRBV7-2	few	NA
TGTGCCAGCAGTCAGGGGATTACGGAGACCCAGTACTTC	CASSQGITETQYF	TRBJ2-5	TRBV28	NA	NA
TGTGCCACCAGTGATTTGGGGGCAGGGAATGAGCAGTTCTTC	CATSDLGAGNEQFF	TRBJ2-1	TRBV24-1	NA	NA
TGCAGCGTTATAAGCGGGGGGGCAGCAGATACGCAGTATTTT	CSVISGGAADTQYF	TRBJ2-3	TRBV29-1	few	TRBD2
TGTGCCAGCTCGAGACAGCGGAATGAACAAGAGACCCAGTACTTC	CASSRQRNEQETQYF	TRBJ2-5	TRBV18	NA	NA
TGTGCCAGCAGTTTAGTTGGGGGGGTATCAGAGACCCAGTACTTC	CASSLVGGVSETQYF	TRBJ2-5	TRBV27	few	TRBD2
TGTGCCAGTCGGACTAGCGGGGGACCCTACAATGAGCAGTTCTTC	CASRTSGGPYNEQFF	TRBJ2-1	TRBV19	NA	TRBD2
TGTGCCAGCACAGGGGCCTACGAGCAGTACTTC	CASTGAYEQYF	TRBJ2-7	TRBV7-2	many	NA
TGTGCCAGCAGCTTGGGGCGGGGGGACACAGATACGCAGTATTTT	CASSLGRGDTDTQYF	TRBJ2-3	TRBV7-2	many	TRBD2
TGTGCCAGCAGCCCCGGACAGCTGGAAGAGACCCAGTACTTC	CASSPGQLEETQYF	TRBJ2-5	TRBV4-2	few	NA
TGTGCCAGCAGTTTATTTGGGGCTCCTACCTACAATGAGCAGTTCTTC	CASSLFGAPTYNEQFF	TRBJ2-1	TRBV12-3/TRBV12-4	few	NA
TGCGCCAGCAGCCAAGATCGTGGCCTCAGGAACACTGAAGCTTTCTTT	CASSQDRGLRNTEAFF	TRBJ1-1	TRBV4-3	NA	NA
TGTGCCAGCGGCCTGGAGACGGGGGGAATGAACACTGAAGCTTTCTTT	CASGLETGGMNTEAFF	TRBJ1-1	TRBV7-9	NA	NA
TGTGCCAGCAGCTTAGGCGCAGGGAACACCGGGGAGCTGTTTTTT	CASSLGAGNTGELFF	TRBJ2-2	TRBV7-9	NA	NA
TGTGCCAGCAGCTTGGGACAGGGGATCAATAGCAATCAGCCCCAGCATTTT	CASSLGQGINSNQPQHF	TRBJ1-5	TRBV7-8	NA	TRBD1
TGTGCCAGCGTCTTTAACTATGGCTACACCTTC	CASVFNYGYTF	TRBJ1-2	TRBV2	once	NA
TGTGCCAGCAGTGAACGGGCAGGGGTTTATAATTCACCCCTCCACTTT	CASSERAGVYNSPLHF	TRBJ1-6	TRBV25-1	NA	NA
TGTGCCAGGGGACAGGCCGAAGCTTTCTTT	CARGQAEAFF	TRBJ1-1	TRBV28	NA	TRBD1
TGTGCCAGCAGCCATTGGGACAGAGCACACACTGAAGCTTTCTTT	CASSHWDRAHTEAFF	TRBJ1-1	TRBV11-2	NA	TRBD1